This T cell receptor (beta chain) was identified in a study of T cells in Graves' hyperthyroidism and ophthalmopathy. Broader study findings: For ophthalmopathy, model prediction preceded onset by a median about 6.4 months. A 13 V-J signature model discriminated ophthalmopathy versus stable hyperthyroidism.

This clonotype was observed many times. The antigen is undetermined. The germline CDR1 and CDR2 sequences are MNHEY and SVGEGT. With 2 bases clipped from V and 5 bases from J, the junction kept 14 bases outside the gene matches. The CDR3 length is 18 residues. RNA transcripts gave rise to amplified TCR beta CDR3 regions. Using the HTBI primer set, a first-round RT-PCR was run on the TCR CDR3. TCRdb reprocessed the multiplex PCR reads via MiXCR and lists one record per CDR3 protein. The sample lists some 740,000 distinct CDR3 sequences, approximately 15% occurring once. The study defined stable Graves' hyperthyroidism as no ophthalmopathy progression within 18 months.

V usage is TRBV6-2 or TRBV6-3 and J usage is TRBJ2-5, with 10 bases fitting TRBD2. Sequenced input: blood. The sequence was obtained from a woman under 30 with Graves' hyperthyroidism. Here the CDR3 reads CASSYTSGRALFGETQYF. The CDR3 DNA reads as TGTGCCAGCAGTTACACCAGCGGGAGGGCCTTGTTCGGGGAGACCCAGTACTTC.